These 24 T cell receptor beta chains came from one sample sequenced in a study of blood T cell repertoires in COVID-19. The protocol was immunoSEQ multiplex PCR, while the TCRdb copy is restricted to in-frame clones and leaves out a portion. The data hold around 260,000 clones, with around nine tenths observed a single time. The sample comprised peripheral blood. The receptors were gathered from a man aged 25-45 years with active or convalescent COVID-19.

The CDR3: CAWSSRGHEQFF. The CDR3 coding sequence is TGTGCCTGGAGCTCCAGGGGGCATGAGCAGTTCTTC. The chain uses TRBV30 and TRBJ2-1; 8 nucleotides match TRBD1. With 3 bases clipped from V and 8 bases from J, the junction kept 3 bases outside the gene matches. Per germline, CDR1 GTSNPN and CDR2 SVGIG (reference sequence). The CDR3 extends over 12 amino acids. The variable domain in full, completed from reference TRBV30 and TRBJ2-1, reads SQTIHQWPATLVQPVGSPLSLECTVEGTSNPNLYWYRQAAGRGLQLLFYSVGIGQISSEVPQNLSASRPQDRQFILSSKKLLLSDSGFYLCAWSSRGHEQFFGPGTRLTVL.

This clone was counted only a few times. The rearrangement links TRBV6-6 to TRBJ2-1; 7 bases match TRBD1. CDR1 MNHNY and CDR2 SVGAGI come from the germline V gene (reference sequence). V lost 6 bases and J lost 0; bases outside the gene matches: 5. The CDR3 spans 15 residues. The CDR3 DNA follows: TGTGCCAGCAGAGAGGACAGGAGCTCCTACAATGAGCAGTTCTTC. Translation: CASREDRSSYNEQFF.

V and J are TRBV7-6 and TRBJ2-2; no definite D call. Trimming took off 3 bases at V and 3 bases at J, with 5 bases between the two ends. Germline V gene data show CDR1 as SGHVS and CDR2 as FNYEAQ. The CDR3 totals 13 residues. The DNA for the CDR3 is TGTGCCAGCAGCTTTATCGACACCGGGGAGCTGTTTTTT. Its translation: CASSFIDTGELFF.

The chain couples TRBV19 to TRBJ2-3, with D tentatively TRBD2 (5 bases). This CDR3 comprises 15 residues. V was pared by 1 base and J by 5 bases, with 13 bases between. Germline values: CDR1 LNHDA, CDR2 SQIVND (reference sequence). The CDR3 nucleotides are TGTGCCAGTAGTATAGGGACTTCTGACGTAGATACGCAGTATTTT. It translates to CASSIGTSDVDTQYF.

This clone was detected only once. The CDR3 region is CASSQDLSSLQETQYF. Here the CDR3 DNA reads TGTGCCAGCAGCCAAGATCTCTCTAGCCTCCAAGAGACCCAGTACTTC. This chain uses TRBV3-1 (or the pseudogene TRBV3-2) with TRBJ2-5; a weak D match, TRBD2 (5 bases). Germline V gene sequence: CDR1 LGHDT, CDR2 YNNKEL (reference sequence). Trimming took 0 bases from V and 1 from J, leaving 12 bases between them. The CDR3 is 16 residues long.

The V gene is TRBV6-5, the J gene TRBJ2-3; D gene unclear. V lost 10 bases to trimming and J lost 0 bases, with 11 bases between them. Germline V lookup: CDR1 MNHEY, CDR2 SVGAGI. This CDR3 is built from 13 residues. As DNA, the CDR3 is TGTGCCACCATCGTCGGTAGCACAGATACGCAGTATTTT. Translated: CATIVGSTDTQYF.

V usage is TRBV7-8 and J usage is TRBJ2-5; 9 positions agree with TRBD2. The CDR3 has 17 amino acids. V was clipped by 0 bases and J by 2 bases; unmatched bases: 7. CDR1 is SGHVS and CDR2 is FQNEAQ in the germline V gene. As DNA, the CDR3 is TGTGCCAGCAGCTTAGCGTTTAGCGGGGGACTTCAAGAGACCCAGTACTTC. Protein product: CASSLAFSGGLQETQYF.

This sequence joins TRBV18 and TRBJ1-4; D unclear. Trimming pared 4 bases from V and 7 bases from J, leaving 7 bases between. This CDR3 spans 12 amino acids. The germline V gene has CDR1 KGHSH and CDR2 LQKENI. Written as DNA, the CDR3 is TGTGCCAGCTCACTATACAGTGAAAAACTGTTTTTT. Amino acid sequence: CASSLYSEKLFF.

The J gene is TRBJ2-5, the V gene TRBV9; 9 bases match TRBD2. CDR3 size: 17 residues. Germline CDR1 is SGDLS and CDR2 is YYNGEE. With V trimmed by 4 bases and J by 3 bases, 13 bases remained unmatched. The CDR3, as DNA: TGTGCCAGCAGCCCCCCCGGTAGCGGGGGTTTTAAAGAGACCCAGTACTTC. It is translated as CASSPPGSGGFKETQYF.

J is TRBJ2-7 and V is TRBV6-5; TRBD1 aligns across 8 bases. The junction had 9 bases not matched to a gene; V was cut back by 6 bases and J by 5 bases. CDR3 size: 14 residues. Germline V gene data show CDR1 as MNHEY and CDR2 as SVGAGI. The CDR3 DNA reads TGTGCCAGCAGCCCGACAGGGGATCTGAACGAGCAGTACTTC. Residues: CASSPTGDLNEQYF.

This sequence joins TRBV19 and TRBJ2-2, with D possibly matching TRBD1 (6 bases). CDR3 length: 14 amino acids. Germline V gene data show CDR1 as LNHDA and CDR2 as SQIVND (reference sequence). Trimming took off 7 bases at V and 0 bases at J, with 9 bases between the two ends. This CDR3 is CASNTGTNTGELFF. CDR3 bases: TGTGCCAGTAATACAGGGACGAACACCGGGGAGCTGTTTTTT. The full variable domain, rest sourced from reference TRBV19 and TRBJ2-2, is DGGITQSPKYLFRKEGQNVTLSCEQNLNHDAMYWYRQDPGQGLRLIYYSQIVNDFQKGDIAEGYSVSREKKESFPLTVTSAQKNPTAFYLCASNTGTNTGELFFGEGSRLTVL.

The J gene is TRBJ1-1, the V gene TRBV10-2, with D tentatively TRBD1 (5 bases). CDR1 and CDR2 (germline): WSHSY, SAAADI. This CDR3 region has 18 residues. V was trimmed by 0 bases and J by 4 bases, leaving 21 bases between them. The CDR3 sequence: CASSESIGGGKVFTEAFF. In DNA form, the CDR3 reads TGCGCCAGCAGTGAGTCGATTGGGGGGGGAAAAGTGTTCACTGAAGCTTTCTTT.

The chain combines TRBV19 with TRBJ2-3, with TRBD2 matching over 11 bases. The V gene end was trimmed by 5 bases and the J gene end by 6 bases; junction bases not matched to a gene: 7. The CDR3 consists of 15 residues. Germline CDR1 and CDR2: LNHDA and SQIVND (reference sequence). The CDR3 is CASSLTSGAVDTQYF. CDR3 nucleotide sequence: TGTGCCAGTAGTCTGACTAGCGGGGCGGTTGATACGCAGTATTTT.

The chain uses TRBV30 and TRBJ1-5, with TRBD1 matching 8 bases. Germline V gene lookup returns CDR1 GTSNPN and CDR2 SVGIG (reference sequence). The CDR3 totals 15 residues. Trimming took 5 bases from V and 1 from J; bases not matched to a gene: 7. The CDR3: CAWEDGQGSNQPQHF. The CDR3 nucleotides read TGTGCCTGGGAAGACGGACAGGGCAGCAATCAGCCCCAGCATTTT.

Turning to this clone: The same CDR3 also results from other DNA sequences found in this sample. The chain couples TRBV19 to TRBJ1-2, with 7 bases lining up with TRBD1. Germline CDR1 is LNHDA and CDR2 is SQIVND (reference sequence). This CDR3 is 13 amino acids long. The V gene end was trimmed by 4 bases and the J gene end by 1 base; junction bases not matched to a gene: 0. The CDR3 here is CASSRQGNYGYTF. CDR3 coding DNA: TGTGCCAGTAGTAGACAGGGTAACTATGGCTACACCTTC.

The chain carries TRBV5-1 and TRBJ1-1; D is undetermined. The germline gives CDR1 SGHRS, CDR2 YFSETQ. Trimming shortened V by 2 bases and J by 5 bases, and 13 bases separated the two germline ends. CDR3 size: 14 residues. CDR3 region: CASSLEGGNTEAFF. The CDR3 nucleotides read TGCGCCAGCAGCTTAGAGGGCGGGAATACTGAAGCTTTCTTT.

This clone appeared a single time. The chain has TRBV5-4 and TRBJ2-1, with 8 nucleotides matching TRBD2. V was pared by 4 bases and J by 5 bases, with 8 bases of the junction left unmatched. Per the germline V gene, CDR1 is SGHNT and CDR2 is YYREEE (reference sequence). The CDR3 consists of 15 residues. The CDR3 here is CASSPSWTSNNEQFF. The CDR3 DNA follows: TGTGCCAGCAGCCCCTCTTGGACTAGCAACAATGAGCAGTTCTTC.

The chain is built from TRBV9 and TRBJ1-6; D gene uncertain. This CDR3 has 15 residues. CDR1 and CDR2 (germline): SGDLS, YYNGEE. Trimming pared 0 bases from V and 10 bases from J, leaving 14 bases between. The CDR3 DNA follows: TGTGCCAGCAGCGTAGCTACTCCGGGGATCTCACCCCTCCACTTT. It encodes CASSVATPGISPLHF.

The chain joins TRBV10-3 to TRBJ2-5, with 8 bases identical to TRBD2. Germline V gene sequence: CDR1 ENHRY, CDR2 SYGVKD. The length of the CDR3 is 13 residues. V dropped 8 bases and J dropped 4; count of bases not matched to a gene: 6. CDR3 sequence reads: CAIRGGLRETQYF. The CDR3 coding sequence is TGTGCCATCCGGGGGGGGCTGCGAGAGACCCAGTACTTC.

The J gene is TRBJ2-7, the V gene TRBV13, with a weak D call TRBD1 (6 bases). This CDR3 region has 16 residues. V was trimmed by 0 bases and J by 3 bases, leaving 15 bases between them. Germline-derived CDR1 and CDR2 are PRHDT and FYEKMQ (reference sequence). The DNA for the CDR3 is TGTGCCAGCAGCTTAGGCCCCACAGGGACCGGCTACGAGCAGTACTTC. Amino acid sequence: CASSLGPTGTGYEQYF.

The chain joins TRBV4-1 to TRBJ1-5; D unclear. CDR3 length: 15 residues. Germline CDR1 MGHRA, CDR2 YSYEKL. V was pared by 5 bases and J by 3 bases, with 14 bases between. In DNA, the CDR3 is TGCGCCAGCAGCATATACGGTGGAGACAATCAGCCCCAGCATTTT. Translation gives CASSIYGGDNQPQHF.

The CDR3 DNA is TGTGCCAGCAGTCCACCGGGACTAGCGGGCCCTGGGGAGCTGTTTTTT. Translation gives CASSPPGLAGPGELFF. The chain is built from TRBV5-6 and TRBJ2-2, with 12 bases lining up with TRBD2. The CDR3 runs to 16 residues. The V gene's germline CDR1 is SGHDT and CDR2 YYEEEE. Trimming removed 5 bases from V and 8 bases from J; junction bases left unmatched: 10.

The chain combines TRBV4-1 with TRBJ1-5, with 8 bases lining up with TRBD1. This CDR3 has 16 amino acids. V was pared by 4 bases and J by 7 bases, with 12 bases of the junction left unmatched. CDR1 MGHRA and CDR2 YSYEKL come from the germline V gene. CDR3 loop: CASSPMGLQGEQPQHF. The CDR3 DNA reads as TGCGCCAGCAGCCCAATGGGATTACAGGGGGAACAGCCCCAGCATTTT.

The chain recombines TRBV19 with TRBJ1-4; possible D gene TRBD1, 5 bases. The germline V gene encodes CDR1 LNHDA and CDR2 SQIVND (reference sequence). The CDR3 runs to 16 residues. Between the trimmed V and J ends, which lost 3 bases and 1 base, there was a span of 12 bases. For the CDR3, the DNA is TGTGCCAGTAGTATGAACCCGCAGGGAACTAATGAAAAACTGTTTTTT. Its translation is CASSMNPQGTNEKLFF.